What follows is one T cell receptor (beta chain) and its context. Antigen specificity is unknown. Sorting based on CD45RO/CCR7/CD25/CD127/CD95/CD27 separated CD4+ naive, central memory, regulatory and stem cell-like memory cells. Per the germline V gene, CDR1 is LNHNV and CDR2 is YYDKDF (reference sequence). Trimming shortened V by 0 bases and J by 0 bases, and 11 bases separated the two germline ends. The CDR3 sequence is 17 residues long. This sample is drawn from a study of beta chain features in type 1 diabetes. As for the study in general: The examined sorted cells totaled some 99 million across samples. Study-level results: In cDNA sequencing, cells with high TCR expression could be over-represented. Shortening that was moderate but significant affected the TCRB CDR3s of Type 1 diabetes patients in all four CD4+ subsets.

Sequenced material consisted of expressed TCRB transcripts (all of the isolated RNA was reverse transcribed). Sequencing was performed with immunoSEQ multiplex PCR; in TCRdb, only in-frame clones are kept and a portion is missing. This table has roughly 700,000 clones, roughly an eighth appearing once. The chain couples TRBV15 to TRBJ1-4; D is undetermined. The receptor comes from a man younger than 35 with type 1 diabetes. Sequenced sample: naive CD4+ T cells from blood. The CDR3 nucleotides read TGTGCCACCAGCAGAGAAAGAGGCTTTGCAACTAATGAAAAACTGTTTTTT. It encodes CATSRERGFATNEKLFF.